These 23 T cell receptor beta chains originate from one sample sequenced in a study of regulatory T cells in long-lasting Graves disease (dated by TCRdb to about 2021). What the time point label conveys for this sample: persistent/refractory GD, antithyroid drugs over 5 years with positive TRAb. RNA was extracted from PBMCs in TRIzol for both TCR sequencing and RNA sequencing. Preparation of the library involved multiplex PCR. TCRdb lists the instrument as Illumina HiSeq 4000. iRepertoire HTBI primers and Arm-PCR amplification of CDR3 regions were used to construct TCR beta libraries. TCRdb passed the public sequencing reads through fastp at Q25 and MiXCR, retaining productive beta sequences. One record per CDR3 amino acid sequence lists the most common genes and DNA. In all, the sample holds roughly 400,000 distinct CDR3 sequences, and less than 25% of those were seen once. The ten biggest clones cover 20% of the sample.

The source material was peripheral blood mononuclear cells (PBMCs), sampled when the disease was refractory, from a patient treated with antithyroid drugs. The receptors come from a female donor with Graves disease.

This clonotype has just a few counts. The chain links TRBV27 to TRBJ2-7, with D tentatively TRBD1 or TRBD2 (5 bases each). The germline V and J ends were trimmed by 0 bases and 3 bases, with 9 bases remaining between them. The germline V gene has CDR1 MNHEY and CDR2 SMNVEV (reference sequence). The CDR3 has 14 residues. The CDR3 DNA reads TGTGCCAGCAGTTTATCCCGGGGCGACTACGAGCAGTACTTC. This encodes CASSLSRGDYEQYF.

This clonotype was seen repeatedly, ten times or more. V is TRBV5-1 and J is TRBJ2-7; maybe TRBD2 (6 bases). V was cut by 1 base and J by 3 bases, with 11 bases left in between. The CDR3 totals 14 residues. Per germline, CDR1 SGHRS and CDR2 YFSETQ. The CDR3 nucleotides read TGCGCCAGCAGCTTGACTAGCAGTTACTACGAGCAGTACTTC. It is translated as CASSLTSSYYEQYF.

The gene calls are TRBV6-1 and TRBJ2-1; D is uncertain. Germline-derived CDR1 and CDR2 are MNHNS and SASEGT. With 6 bases removed from V and 1 base from J, the gap between germline ends came to 10 bases. The CDR3 covers 14 residues. CDR3 coding DNA: TGTGCCAGCAGGGAGTCGGGTTCCTACAATGAGCAGTTCTTC. Translation gives CASRESGSYNEQFF.

In DNA, the CDR3 is TGTGCCAGCAGATACAATCGGAGAGGAGAGACCCAGTACTTC. Translation gives CASRYNRRGETQYF. This chain links TRBV6-2 or TRBV6-3 with TRBJ2-5; D is uncertain. V was cut by 6 bases and J by 4 bases, with 15 bases left in between. This CDR3 has 14 amino acids. Germline CDR1 and CDR2: MNHEY and SVGEGT.

This clonotype was seen more than once but under ten times. The gene calls are TRBV28 and TRBJ2-2, with D hard to call. Trimming removed 7 bases from V and 6 bases from J, with 9 bases in between. CDR3 length: 12 amino acids. Germline V gene lookup returns CDR1 MDHEN and CDR2 SYDVKM. CDR3: CASKTPSGELFF. The CDR3 nucleotides are TGTGCCAGCAAAACCCCTTCCGGGGAGCTGTTTTTT.

This clonotype showed up many times. This chain joins TRBV28 and TRBJ2-5, with TRBD2 matching 8 bases. The V segment lost 3 bases and the J segment 0 bases; nucleotides outside the gene matches: 9. Germline V CDR1 and CDR2: MDHEN, SYDVKM. The CDR3 spans 17 residues. CDR3 DNA sequence: TGTGCCAGCAGTTTCAGCCCCGGGGGGGAGCACCAAGAGACCCAGTACTTC. This codes for CASSFSPGGEHQETQYF.

This clonotype occurred a few times. V gene TRBV20-1 combines with J gene TRBJ1-5; D may be TRBD1 (5 bases). The germline V gene encodes CDR1 DFQATT and CDR2 SNEGSKA (reference sequence). With 4 bases removed from V and 0 bases from J, the gap between germline ends came to 16 bases. The CDR3 totals 16 residues. The CDR3 here is CSAIPAGPYSNQPQHF. The DNA for the CDR3 is TGCAGTGCTATTCCGGCAGGGCCCTATAGCAATCAGCCCCAGCATTTT.

This clonotype has at least ten counts. This sequence joins TRBV10-2 and TRBJ1-1; weak D call: TRBD1 (5 bases). Germline assignment: CDR1 WSHSY and CDR2 SAAADI. V was shortened by 11 bases and J by 1 base, with 20 bases between the two germline ends. The CDR3 has 15 amino acids. The CDR3 region is CALLGPGPRNTEAFF. The CDR3 nucleotides are TGCGCCCTGTTGGGTCCGGGACCCAGGAACACTGAAGCTTTCTTT.

This clonotype was seen many times. The V gene is TRBV27, the J gene TRBJ2-7; D gene unclear. V was cut by 4 bases and J by 4 bases, with 11 bases left in between. The CDR3 has 13 amino acids. CDR1 and CDR2 (germline): MNHEY, SMNVEV (reference sequence). The CDR3 coding sequence is TGTGCCAGCAGTTCGAATCCCGCTTACGAGCAGTACTTC. It encodes CASSSNPAYEQYF.

The chain employs TRBV6-2 or TRBV6-3 and TRBJ1-5, with 7 positions matching TRBD1. The V gene's germline CDR1 is MNHEY and CDR2 SVGEGT. The CDR3 covers 17 residues. Trimming at V came to 7 bases and at J to 0 bases, leaving 12 bases not matched to a gene. DNA for the CDR3: TGTGCCAGCACCGCCACCGGGACAGCATATAGCAATCAGCCCCAGCATTTT. Protein product: CASTATGTAYSNQPQHF.

This clonotype was detected many times. The V gene is TRBV20-1, the J gene TRBJ2-7; maybe TRBD1 (6 bases). Per the germline V gene, CDR1 is DFQATT and CDR2 is SNEGSKA (reference sequence). The CDR3 covers 13 residues. V was trimmed by 4 bases and J by 1 base, leaving 11 bases between them. As DNA, the CDR3 is TGCAGTGCTAACCGGGACAAGTCCTACGAGCAGTACTTC. Translation: CSANRDKSYEQYF.

V usage is TRBV7-2 and J usage is TRBJ2-2, with D possibly TRBD2 on 5 matching bases. The V end was cut by 6 bases, the J end by 1 base, with 9 bases between. Germline-derived CDR1 and CDR2 are SGHTA and FQGNSA. The CDR3 consists of 14 residues. CDR3 region: CASRPSGNTGELFF. The CDR3 DNA follows: TGTGCCAGCAGACCGAGCGGGAACACCGGGGAGCTGTTTTTT. The variable domain in full, completed from reference TRBV7-2 and TRBJ2-2, reads GAGVSQSPSNKVTEKGKDVELRCDPISGHTALYWYRQSLGQGLEFLIYFQGNSAPDKSGLPSDRFSAERTGGSVSTLTIQRTQQEDSAVYLCASRPSGNTGELFFGEGSRLTVL.

This clonotype was seen more than once but under ten times. The genes are TRBV7-3 and TRBJ2-2; 8 nucleotides match TRBD1. This CDR3 contains 15 residues. Germline assignment: CDR1 SGHTA and CDR2 FQGTGA. The V and J ends lost 3 bases and 4 bases, in that order; junction bases with no gene match: 4. The CDR3 bases are TGTGCCAGCAGCTTCGGCACAGGGGGCACCGGGGAGCTGTTTTTT. Translation: CASSFGTGGTGELFF.

This clonotype was picked up a small number of times. The chain recombines TRBV9 with TRBJ2-5; no firm D call. The CDR3 loop spans 14 amino acids. V dropped 4 bases and J dropped 2 bases, with 12 bases sitting between them. CDR1 and CDR2 (germline): SGDLS, YYNGEE. CDR3 amino acids: CASSFGPKQETQYF. CDR3 nucleotide sequence: TGTGCCAGCAGCTTCGGACCGAAACAAGAGACCCAGTACTTC.

The V call is TRBV9, the J call TRBJ2-5; 8 bases fit TRBD2. This CDR3 spans 16 amino acids. CDR1 is SGDLS, CDR2 YYNGEE, per germline. The J segment lost 3 bases and the V segment lost 3 bases, leaving 10 bases of the junction unmatched. CDR3 sequence: CASSDQAGEPEETQYF. The DNA for the CDR3 is TGTGCCAGCAGCGACCAAGCGGGAGAGCCCGAAGAGACCCAGTACTTC.

Ten or more counts support this clonotype. This chain uses TRBV20-1 with TRBJ1-2; D is possibly TRBD1 (5 bases). V lost 6 bases and J lost 4, with 18 bases in between. Per the germline V gene, CDR1 is DFQATT and CDR2 is SNEGSKA (reference sequence). The length of the CDR3 is 14 residues. The CDR3 sequence is CSARPPQGIYGYTF. In nucleotides, the CDR3 is TGCAGTGCGCGACCCCCTCAGGGCATCTATGGCTACACCTTC.

The table lists this clonotype with many counts. The chain recombines TRBV11-2 with TRBJ2-5; possibly TRBD1 for D (5 bases). Germline CDR1 SGHAT, CDR2 FQNNGV. The CDR3 runs to 15 residues. Trimming removed 5 bases at V and 2 bases at J, with 15 bases between. The CDR3 DNA sequence: TGTGCCAGCAGCCGGATGCAGGGAAGACAAGAGACCCAGTACTTC. Its translation: CASSRMQGRQETQYF.

In its sample, this clonotype was seen many times. The chain combines TRBV11-1 with TRBJ1-2; possibly TRBD1 for D (6 bases). Between the trimmed V and J ends, which lost 5 bases and 4 bases, there was a span of 14 bases. Germline CDR1 and CDR2: SGHAT and FQDESV (reference sequence). The CDR3 is made up of 14 amino acids. The CDR3 bases are TGTGCCAGCAGCCATACCGGGACATCCTATGGCTACACCTTC. Its translation: CASSHTGTSYGYTF.

The rearrangement joins TRBV20-1 to TRBJ2-7; D gene unclear. The germline V gene has CDR1 DFQATT and CDR2 SNEGSKA (reference sequence). The V end was cut by 6 bases, the J end by 3 bases, with 12 bases between. The CDR3 contains 12 residues. In DNA, the CDR3 is TGCAGTGCGGTGCCAGCCAGCTACGAGCAGTACTTC. Its protein is CSAVPASYEQYF.

Many counts were recorded for this clonotype. The gene calls are TRBV11-2 and TRBJ2-7, with TRBD2 identical over 8 bases. This CDR3 has 14 amino acids. Germline CDR1 reads SGHAT; CDR2 reads FQNNGV. Trimming removed 2 bases from V and 6 bases from J; junction bases left unmatched: 6. The CDR3 region is CASSLLWTSTEQYF. The CDR3, as DNA: TGTGCCAGCAGCTTATTGTGGACTAGCACCGAGCAGTACTTC.

V is TRBV7-6 and J is TRBJ2-3; 7 bases align to TRBD1. CDR3 length: 15 amino acids. V lost 5 bases and J lost 4; bases outside the gene matches: 9. The germline V gene has CDR1 SGHVS and CDR2 FNYEAQ. CDR3 sequence: CASSPRQGTPDTQYF. The CDR3 nucleotides are TGTGCCAGCAGCCCCCGACAGGGAACGCCAGATACGCAGTATTTT.

The genes are TRBV7-2 and TRBJ2-1; 10 bases match TRBD2. J was trimmed by 2 bases and V by 8 bases; bases with no gene match: 6. This CDR3 has 15 amino acids. Germline values: CDR1 SGHTA, CDR2 FQGNSA. The CDR3 spells CASGQREGPYNEQFF. CDR3 DNA sequence: TGTGCCAGCGGACAGCGGGAGGGACCCTACAATGAGCAGTTCTTC.

The table lists this clonotype with a few counts. This CDR3 is CSARNSDRLDYGYTF. CDR3 nucleotide sequence: TGCAGTGCTAGGAACTCAGACAGATTGGACTATGGCTACACCTTC. The chain employs TRBV20-1 and TRBJ1-2, with D possibly TRBD1 on 5 matching bases. The CDR3 has 15 amino acids. Germline CDR1 is DFQATT and CDR2 is SNEGSKA (reference sequence). Trimming took off 3 bases at V and 3 bases at J, with 17 bases between the two ends.